This T cell receptor beta chain was sequenced for a study of cytomegalovirus exposure and HLA in healthy donors. PCR primers comprised 60 Vbeta and 13 Jbeta primers. This table comes from immunoSEQ multiplex PCR, and its TCRdb copy is limited to in-frame clones, with some not included. The data contain 85,000 to 100,000 clones, 86% of them singletons. With regard to this clone: The antigen is not known.

The study's findings and limits: According to reports, the classifier identified cytomegalovirus status with high specificity and sensitivity. A missense variant in DCLRE1C was later tied to TCR beta V- and J-gene trimming. Most TCR beta V segments were productive about 87% or about 30% of the time in an earlier analysis. Several of the most significant clusters appeared linked to common viral pathogens, based on a later analysis.

The sequence was collected from a man aged 25 to 40 in good health and CMV-seropositive. The material sequenced was PBMCs.

CDR3 bases: TGTGCCAGCAGCGCAAGACTAGCGGGAGGGGGTAGTTACAATGAGCAGTTCTTC. Its translation is CASSARLAGGGSYNEQFF. V and J are TRBV9 and TRBJ2-1; 14 positions match TRBD2. The V segment lost 3 bases and the J segment 4 bases; nucleotides outside the gene matches: 9. The CDR3 runs to 18 residues. The germline V gene encodes CDR1 SGDLS and CDR2 YYNGEE.